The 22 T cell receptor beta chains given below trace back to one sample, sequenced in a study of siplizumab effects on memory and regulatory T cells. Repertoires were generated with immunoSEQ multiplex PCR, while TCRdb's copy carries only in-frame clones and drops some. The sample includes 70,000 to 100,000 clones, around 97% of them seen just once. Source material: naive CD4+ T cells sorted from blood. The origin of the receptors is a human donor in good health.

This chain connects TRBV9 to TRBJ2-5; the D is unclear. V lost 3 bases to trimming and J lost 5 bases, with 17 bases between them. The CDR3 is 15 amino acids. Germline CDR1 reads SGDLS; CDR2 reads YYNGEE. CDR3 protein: CASSGHGPGRETQYF. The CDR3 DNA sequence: TGTGCCAGCAGCGGCCATGGGCCGGGTCGGGAGACCCAGTACTTC.

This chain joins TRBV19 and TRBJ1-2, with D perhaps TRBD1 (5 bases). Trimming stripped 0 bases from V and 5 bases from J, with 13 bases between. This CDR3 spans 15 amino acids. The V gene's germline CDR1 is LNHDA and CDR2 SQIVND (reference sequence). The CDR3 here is CASSIERGGQYGYTF. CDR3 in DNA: TGTGCCAGTAGTATAGAAAGGGGAGGCCAATATGGCTACACCTTC.

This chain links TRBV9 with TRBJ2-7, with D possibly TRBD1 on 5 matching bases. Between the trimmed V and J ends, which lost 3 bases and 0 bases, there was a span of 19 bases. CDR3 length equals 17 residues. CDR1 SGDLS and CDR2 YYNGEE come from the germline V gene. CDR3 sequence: CASSDPPGAESSYEQYF. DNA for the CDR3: TGTGCCAGCAGCGATCCCCCTGGGGCGGAGAGCTCCTACGAGCAGTACTTC. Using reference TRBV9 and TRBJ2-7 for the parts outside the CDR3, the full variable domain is DSGVTQTPKHLITATGQRVTLRCSPRSGDLSVYWYQQSLDQGLQFLIQYYNGEERAKGNILERFSAQQFPDLHSELNLSSLELGDSALYFCASSDPPGAESSYEQYFGPGTRLTVT.

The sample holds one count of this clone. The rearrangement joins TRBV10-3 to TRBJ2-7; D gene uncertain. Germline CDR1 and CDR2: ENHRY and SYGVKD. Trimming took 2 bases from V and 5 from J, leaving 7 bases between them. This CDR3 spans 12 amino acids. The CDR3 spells CAISENENEQYF. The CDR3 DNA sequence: TGTGCCATCAGTGAGAACGAGAACGAGCAGTACTTC.

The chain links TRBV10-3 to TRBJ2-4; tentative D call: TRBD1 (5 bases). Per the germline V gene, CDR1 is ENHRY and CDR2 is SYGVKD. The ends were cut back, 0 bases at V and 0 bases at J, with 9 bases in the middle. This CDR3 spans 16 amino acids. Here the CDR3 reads CAISESQGLAKNIQYF. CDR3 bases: TGTGCCATCAGTGAGTCCCAGGGATTAGCCAAAAACATTCAGTACTTC.

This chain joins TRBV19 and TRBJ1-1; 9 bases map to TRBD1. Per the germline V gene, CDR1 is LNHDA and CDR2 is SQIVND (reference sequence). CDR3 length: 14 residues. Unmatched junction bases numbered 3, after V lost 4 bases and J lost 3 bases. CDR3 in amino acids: CASSTGQGDTEAFF. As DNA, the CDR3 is TGTGCCAGTAGTACGGGACAGGGAGACACTGAAGCTTTCTTT.

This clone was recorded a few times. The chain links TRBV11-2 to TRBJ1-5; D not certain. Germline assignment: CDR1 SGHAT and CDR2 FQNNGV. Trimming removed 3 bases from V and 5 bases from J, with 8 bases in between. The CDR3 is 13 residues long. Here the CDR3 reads CASSLALYQPQHF. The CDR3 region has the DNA TGTGCCAGCAGCTTGGCCCTATATCAGCCCCAGCATTTT. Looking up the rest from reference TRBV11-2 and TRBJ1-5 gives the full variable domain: EAGVAQSPRYKIIEKRQSVAFWCNPISGHATLYWYQQILGQGPKLLIQFQNNGVVDDSQLPKDRFSAERLKGVDSTLKIQPAKLEDSAVYLCASSLALYQPQHFGDGTRLSIL.

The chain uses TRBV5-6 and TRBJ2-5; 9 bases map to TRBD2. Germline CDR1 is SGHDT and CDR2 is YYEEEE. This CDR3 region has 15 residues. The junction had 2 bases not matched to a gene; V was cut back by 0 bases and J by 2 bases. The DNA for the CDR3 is TGTGCCAGCAGCTTGGGGCTAGCGGGGCAAGAGACCCAGTACTTC. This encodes CASSLGLAGQETQYF.

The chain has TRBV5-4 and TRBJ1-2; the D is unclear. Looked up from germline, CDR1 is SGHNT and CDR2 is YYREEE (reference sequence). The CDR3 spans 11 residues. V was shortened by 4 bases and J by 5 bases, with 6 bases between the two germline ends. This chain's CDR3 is CASSQAYGYTF. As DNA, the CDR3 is TGTGCCAGCAGCCAGGCTTATGGCTACACCTTC. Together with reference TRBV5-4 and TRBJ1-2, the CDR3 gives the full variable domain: ETGVTQSPTHLIKTRGQQVTLRCSSQSGHNTVSWYQQALGQGPQFIFQYYREEENGRGNFPPRFSGLQFPNYSSELNVNALELDDSALYLCASSQAYGYTFGSGTRLTVV.

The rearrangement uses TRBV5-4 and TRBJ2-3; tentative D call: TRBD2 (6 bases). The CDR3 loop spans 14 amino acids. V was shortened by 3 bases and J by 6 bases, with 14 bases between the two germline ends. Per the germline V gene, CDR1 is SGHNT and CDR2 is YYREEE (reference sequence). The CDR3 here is CASSWTTSRDTQYF. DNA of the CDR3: TGTGCCAGCAGCTGGACTACCAGTAGGGATACGCAGTATTTT.

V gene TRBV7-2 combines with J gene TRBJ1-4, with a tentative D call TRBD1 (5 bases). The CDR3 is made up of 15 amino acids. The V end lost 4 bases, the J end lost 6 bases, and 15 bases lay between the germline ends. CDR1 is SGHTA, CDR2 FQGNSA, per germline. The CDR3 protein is CASSSAGITHEKLFF. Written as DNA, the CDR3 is TGTGCCAGCAGCTCGGCAGGGATTACGCATGAAAAACTGTTTTTT.

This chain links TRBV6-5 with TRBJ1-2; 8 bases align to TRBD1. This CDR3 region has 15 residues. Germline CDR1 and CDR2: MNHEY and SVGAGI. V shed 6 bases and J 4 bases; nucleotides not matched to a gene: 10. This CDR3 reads CASSAAGGLGYGYTF. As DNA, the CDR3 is TGTGCCAGCAGCGCCGCAGGGGGCTTGGGCTATGGCTACACCTTC.

The DNA for the CDR3 is TGTGCCTGGGGGACTAGCGGACGAGATACGCAGTATTTT. Protein sequence: CAWGTSGRDTQYF. J is TRBJ2-3 and V is TRBV30, with TRBD2 identical over 11 bases. The length of the CDR3 is 13 residues. The junction had 3 bases not matched to a gene; V was cut back by 5 bases and J by 5 bases. Germline CDR1 reads GTSNPN; CDR2 reads SVGIG (reference sequence).

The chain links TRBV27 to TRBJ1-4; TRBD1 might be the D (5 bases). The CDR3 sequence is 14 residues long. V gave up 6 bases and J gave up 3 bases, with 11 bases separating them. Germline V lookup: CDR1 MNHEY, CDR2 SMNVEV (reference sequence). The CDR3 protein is CASRFQGANEKLFF. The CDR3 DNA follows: TGTGCCAGCAGGTTCCAAGGGGCTAATGAAAAACTGTTTTTT.

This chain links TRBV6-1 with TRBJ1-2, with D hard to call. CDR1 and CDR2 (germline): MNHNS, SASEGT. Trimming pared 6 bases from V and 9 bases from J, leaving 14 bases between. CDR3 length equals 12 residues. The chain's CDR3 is CASSRAHARYTF. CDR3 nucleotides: TGTGCCAGCAGCCGAGCCCATGCTCGCTACACCTTC.

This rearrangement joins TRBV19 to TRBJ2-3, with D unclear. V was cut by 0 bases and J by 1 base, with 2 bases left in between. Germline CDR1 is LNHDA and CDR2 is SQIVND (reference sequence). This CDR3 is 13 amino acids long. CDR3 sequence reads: CASSIEGTDTQYF. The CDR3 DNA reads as TGTGCCAGTAGTATAGAGGGCACAGATACGCAGTATTTT. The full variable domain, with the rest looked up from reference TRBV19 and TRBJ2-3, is DGGITQSPKYLFRKEGQNVTLSCEQNLNHDAMYWYRQDPGQGLRLIYYSQIVNDFQKGDIAEGYSVSREKKESFPLTVTSAQKNPTAFYLCASSIEGTDTQYFGPGTRLTVL.

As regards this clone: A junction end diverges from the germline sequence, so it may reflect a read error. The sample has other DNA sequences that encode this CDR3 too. CDR3 coding DNA: TGTGCCAGTAGTATACTCGTGGGCTTCCTCGAAGGGGAAAAATTGTTTTTT. It encodes CASSILVGFLEGEKLFF. The J gene is TRBJ1-4, the V gene TRBV19, with D perhaps matching TRBD1 (5 bases). CDR1 is LNHDA, CDR2 SQIVND, per germline (reference sequence). The CDR3 has 17 amino acids.

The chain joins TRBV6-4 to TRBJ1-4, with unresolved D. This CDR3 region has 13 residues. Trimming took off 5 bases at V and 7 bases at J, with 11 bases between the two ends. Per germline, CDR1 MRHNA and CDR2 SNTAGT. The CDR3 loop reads CASSLEAGEKLFF. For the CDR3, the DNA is TGTGCCAGCAGTCTTGAGGCAGGTGAAAAACTGTTTTTT.

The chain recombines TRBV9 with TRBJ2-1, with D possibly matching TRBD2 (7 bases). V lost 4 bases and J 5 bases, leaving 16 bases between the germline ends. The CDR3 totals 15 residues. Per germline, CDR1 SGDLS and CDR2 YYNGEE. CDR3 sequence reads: CASSLRAGANNEQFF. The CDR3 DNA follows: TGTGCCAGCAGCCTCCGCGCGGGGGCAAACAATGAGCAGTTCTTC. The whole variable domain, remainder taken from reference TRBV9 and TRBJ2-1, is DSGVTQTPKHLITATGQRVTLRCSPRSGDLSVYWYQQSLDQGLQFLIQYYNGEERAKGNILERFSAQQFPDLHSELNLSSLELGDSALYFCASSLRAGANNEQFFGPGTRLTVL.

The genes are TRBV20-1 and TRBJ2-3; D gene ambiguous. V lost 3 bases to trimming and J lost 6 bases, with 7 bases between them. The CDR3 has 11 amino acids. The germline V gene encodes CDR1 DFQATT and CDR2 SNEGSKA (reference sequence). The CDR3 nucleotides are TGCAGTGCTAGTTTCGGGGATACGCAGTATTTT. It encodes CSASFGDTQYF.

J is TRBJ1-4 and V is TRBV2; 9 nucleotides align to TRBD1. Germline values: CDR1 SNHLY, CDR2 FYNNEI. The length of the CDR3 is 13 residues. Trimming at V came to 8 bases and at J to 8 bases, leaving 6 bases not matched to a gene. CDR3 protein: CASGRDRAEKLFF. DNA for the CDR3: TGTGCCAGCGGAAGGGACAGGGCCGAAAAACTGTTTTTT.

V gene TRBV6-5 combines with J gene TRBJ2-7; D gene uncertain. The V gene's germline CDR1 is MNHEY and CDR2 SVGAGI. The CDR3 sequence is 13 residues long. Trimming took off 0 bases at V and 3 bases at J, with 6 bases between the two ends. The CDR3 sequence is CASSYSFFYEQYF. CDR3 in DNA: TGTGCCAGCAGTTACTCGTTCTTCTACGAGCAGTACTTC.